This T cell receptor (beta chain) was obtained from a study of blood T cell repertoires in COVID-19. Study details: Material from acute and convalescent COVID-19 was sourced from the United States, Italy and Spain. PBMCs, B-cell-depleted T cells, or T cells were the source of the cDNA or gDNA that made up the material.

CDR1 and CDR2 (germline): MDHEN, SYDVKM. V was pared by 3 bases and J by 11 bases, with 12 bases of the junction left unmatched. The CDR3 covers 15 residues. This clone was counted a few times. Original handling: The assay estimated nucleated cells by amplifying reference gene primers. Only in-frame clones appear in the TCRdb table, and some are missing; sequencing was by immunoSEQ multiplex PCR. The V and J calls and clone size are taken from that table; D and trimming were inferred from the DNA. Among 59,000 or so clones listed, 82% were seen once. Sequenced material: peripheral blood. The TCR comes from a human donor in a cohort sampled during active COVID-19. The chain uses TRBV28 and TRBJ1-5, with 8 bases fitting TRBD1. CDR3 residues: CASSLYRGNLRAQHF. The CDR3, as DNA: TGTGCCAGCAGTTTGTACAGGGGGAACCTTCGGGCCCAGCATTTT.